The 28 T cell receptor beta chains in this list originate from one sample, sequenced in a study of blood T cell repertoires in COVID-19 (dated by TCRdb to between 2020 and 2021). Library construction relied on the immunoSEQ multiplex PCR assay. In its TCRdb copy, this immuneACCESS table keeps in-frame sequences only and misses some clones. Where compared with another copy, unresolved V genes explain less than half of these, and the others have no known cause. The sample data list approximately 220,000 clones, and about 90% of these were observed just once. The biggest ten clones account for around 3.7% of the sample. The sequencing input was PBMCs or T cells enriched from blood (not recorded which). These receptor sequences come from a woman aged 30 to 39 with acute COVID-19.

V usage is TRBV14 and J usage is TRBJ1-1; TRBD1 aligns across 9 bases. The CDR3 is 17 residues long. V gave up 1 base and J gave up 0 bases; unmatched junction bases: 6. Germline V gene lookup returns CDR1 SGHDN and CDR2 FVKESK. In DNA, the CDR3 is TGTGCCAGCAGCCAAGTGGACAGGGGTTACATGAACACTGAAGCTTTCTTT. This gives the protein CASSQVDRGYMNTEAFF.

To note about this clone: Other DNA sequences in the same sample also yield this CDR3. This chain connects TRBV3-1 (or the pseudogene TRBV3-2) to TRBJ1-5, with a possible D match to TRBD1 (5 bases). Germline-derived CDR1 and CDR2 are LGHDT and YNNKEL (reference sequence). V shed 0 bases and J shed 2 bases, with 8 bases lying between them. The CDR3 length is 15 residues. CDR3 amino acids: CASSQDTGGNQPQHF. In DNA, the CDR3 is TGTGCCAGCAGCCAAGATACAGGAGGCAATCAGCCCCAGCATTTT.

The chain uses TRBV5-1 and TRBJ2-1, with 7 nucleotides matching TRBD1. This CDR3 comprises 17 residues. The V gene end was trimmed by 4 bases and the J gene end by 4 bases; junction bases not matched to a gene: 14. Germline assignment: CDR1 SGHRS and CDR2 YFSETQ. The CDR3 sequence: CASSLDGTPRGYNEQFF. CDR3 coding DNA: TGCGCCAGCAGCCTAGACGGGACACCCAGGGGGTACAATGAGCAGTTCTTC.

In DNA form, the CDR3 reads TGTGCCAGCAGCTTAAGCCCGCGGGCCAGGAACTCTGGAAACACCATATATTTT. This gives the protein CASSLSPRARNSGNTIYF. This chain links TRBV11-2 with TRBJ1-3; D remains ambiguous. The CDR3 runs 18 residues. Deletions cut 2 bases from V and 0 bases from J, with 17 bases between. CDR1 and CDR2 from the germline V gene are SGHAT and FQNNGV.

The chain links TRBV12-3 or TRBV12-4 to TRBJ1-6; 10 bases are a match to TRBD1. There are 13 residues in the CDR3. V lost 6 bases and J lost 12; bases outside the gene matches: 5. The CDR3 nucleotides are TGTGCCAGCAGGCCGGGACAGGGGATACCCCTCCACTTT. Amino acid sequence: CASRPGQGIPLHF.

The chain links TRBV5-5 to TRBJ1-3; D not certain. Trimming took off 5 bases at V and 0 bases at J, with 15 bases between the two ends. The CDR3 has 16 amino acids. The germline gives CDR1 SGHKS, CDR2 YYEKEE (reference sequence). The DNA for the CDR3 is TGTGCCAGCAGACACGGGGTCCCTGGCTCTGGAAACACCATATATTTT. It is translated as CASRHGVPGSGNTIYF.

The V gene is TRBV4-1, the J gene TRBJ2-1, with D unresolved. Looked up from germline, CDR1 is MGHRA and CDR2 is YSYEKL. The CDR3 consists of 13 residues. V was clipped by 1 base and J by 4 bases, with 5 bases between them. The CDR3 coding sequence is TGCGCCAGCAGCCAAGCCGGTTACAATGAGCAGTTCTTC. Translation gives CASSQAGYNEQFF.

CDR3 residues: CASSQPTSGIGAFF. CDR3 DNA sequence: TGCGCCAGCAGCCAACCTACTTCAGGGATCGGGGCTTTCTTT. The chain carries TRBV4-1 and TRBJ1-1, with D possibly TRBD1 on 5 matching bases. Germline V gives CDR1 MGHRA, CDR2 YSYEKL. V shed 2 bases and J shed 11 bases, with 18 bases lying between them. This CDR3 contains 14 residues.

This clone was observed a handful of times. This chain joins TRBV4-1 and TRBJ2-7, with D possibly TRBD2 on 5 matching bases. The CDR3 contains 15 residues. V was clipped by 0 bases and J by 5 bases, with 14 bases between them. Germline-derived CDR1 and CDR2 are MGHRA and YSYEKL. CDR3 protein: CASSQDLAGKNEQYF. In DNA form, the CDR3 reads TGCGCCAGCAGCCAAGATCTAGCAGGCAAGAACGAGCAGTACTTC.

This clone was found a few times. This rearrangement joins TRBV9 to TRBJ1-6, with no clear D. Trimming took off 0 bases at V and 7 bases at J, with 5 bases between the two ends. This CDR3 is built from 13 residues. Per germline, CDR1 SGDLS and CDR2 YYNGEE. CDR3 nucleotides: TGTGCCAGCAGCGTAGACGAGAATTCACCCCTCCACTTT. Amino acids: CASSVDENSPLHF.

The chain couples TRBV19 to TRBJ1-5; unclear D gene. V shed 5 bases and J shed 9 bases, with 11 bases lying between them. CDR3 size: 12 residues. Germline lookup yields CDR1 LNHDA and CDR2 SQIVND (reference sequence). CDR3 nucleotides: TGTGCCAGTAGTTCCTCAGTACGGCCCCAGCATTTT. Translating gives CASSSSVRPQHF.

The chain couples TRBV30 to TRBJ2-3; unclear D gene. The CDR3 is 12 amino acids. V shed 5 bases and J shed 2 bases, with 8 bases lying between them. Germline loops: CDR1 GTSNPN, CDR2 SVGIG (reference sequence). The CDR3 DNA follows: TGTGCCTGGGACATCACCACAGATACGCAGTATTTT. Protein: CAWDITTDTQYF.

The CDR3 spells CASSLAGPSQPQHF. In nucleotides, the CDR3 is TGTGCCAGCAGCTTAGCGGGCCCCTCTCAGCCCCAGCATTTT. This rearrangement joins TRBV7-9 to TRBJ1-5, with unresolved D. Germline values: CDR1 SEHNR, CDR2 FQNEAQ (reference sequence). The CDR3 contains 14 residues. V lost 0 bases, J lost 6 bases, and 9 bases lay in between.

The rearrangement uses TRBV6-5 and TRBJ1-5; maybe TRBD1 (5 bases). Germline CDR1 MNHEY, CDR2 SVGAGI. This CDR3 has 14 residues. V lost 4 bases to trimming and J lost 3 bases, with 10 bases between them. The CDR3 loop is CASSSGGDNQPQHF. The CDR3 bases are TGTGCCAGCAGTTCCGGGGGGGACAATCAGCCCCAGCATTTT.

This clone was counted at least ten times. The rearrangement joins TRBV9 to TRBJ1-5, with D unclear. The V end was cut by 0 bases, the J end by 7 bases, with 11 bases between. CDR3 length: 14 residues. CDR1 and CDR2 from the germline V gene are SGDLS and YYNGEE. The CDR3 nucleotides are TGTGCCAGCAGCGTAGCTGGGTCAGGCCAGCCCCAGCATTTT. Its protein product is CASSVAGSGQPQHF.

This chain uses TRBV9 with TRBJ2-1; 12 bases match TRBD2. The V gene end was trimmed by 5 bases and the J gene end by 10 bases; junction bases not matched to a gene: 19. Germline CDR1 is SGDLS and CDR2 is YYNGEE. The CDR3 runs to 18 residues. The DNA of the CDR3 is TGTGCCAGCAGTTTCCCCACCAGACTAGCGGGGGAAAGAGGGGAGCAGTTCTTC. Translated, it gives CASSFPTRLAGERGEQFF.

The chain combines TRBV3-1 (or the pseudogene TRBV3-2) with TRBJ2-2, with D perhaps TRBD1 (5 bases). There are 16 residues in the CDR3. Trimming cost V 4 bases and J 5 bases, with 17 bases left between them. Looked up from germline, CDR1 is LGHDT and CDR2 is YNNKEL (reference sequence). CDR3 nucleotide sequence: TGTGCCAGCAGCCGACGACAGTTGGCCGATACCGGGGAGCTGTTTTTT. Protein product: CASSRRQLADTGELFF.

The chain carries TRBV5-6 and TRBJ1-3; D is uncertain. This CDR3 is built from 16 residues. Per the germline V gene, CDR1 is SGHDT and CDR2 is YYEEEE. The germline V and J ends were trimmed by 4 bases and 3 bases, with 17 bases remaining between them. CDR3 DNA: TGTGCCAGCAGCCAGTATCCCCCCCTCTTTGGAAACACCATATATTTT. Its protein is CASSQYPPLFGNTIYF.

The chain is built from TRBV5-1 and TRBJ1-4; 12 nucleotides match TRBD1. The CDR3 runs 18 residues. Looked up from germline, CDR1 is SGHRS and CDR2 is YFSETQ. The J segment lost 6 bases and the V segment lost 4 bases, leaving 13 bases of the junction unmatched. The chain's CDR3 is CASSGRPGQGAGDEKLFF. Written as DNA, the CDR3 is TGCGCCAGCAGCGGAAGACCGGGACAGGGGGCGGGTGATGAAAAACTGTTTTTT. Complete variable domain (other parts from reference TRBV5-1 and TRBJ1-4): KAGVTQTPRYLIKTRGQQVTLSCSPISGHRSVSWYQQTPGQGLQFLFEYFSETQRNKGNFPGRFSGRQFSNSRSEMNVSTLELGDSALYLCASSGRPGQGAGDEKLFFGSGTQLSVL.

In nucleotides, the CDR3 is TGTGCCAGCAGCGTAGGTCCTAGCGGGGGTGTCTACCTCTACGAGCAGTACTTC. This encodes CASSVGPSGGVYLYEQYF. This sequence joins TRBV9 and TRBJ2-7, with 10 bases that match TRBD2. The CDR3 is 18 amino acids. Germline V CDR1 and CDR2: SGDLS, YYNGEE. The J segment lost 3 bases and the V segment lost 0 bases, leaving 12 bases of the junction unmatched.

The V gene is TRBV7-8, the J gene TRBJ2-7; D perhaps matches TRBD1 (6 bases). V was trimmed by 4 bases and J by 2 bases, leaving 18 bases between them. Germline loops: CDR1 SGHVS, CDR2 FQNEAQ. This CDR3 region has 16 residues. This CDR3 is CASSSLTFAGAYEQYF. CDR3 sequence (DNA): TGTGCCAGCAGCTCCCTCACCTTCGCAGGGGCCTACGAGCAGTACTTC.

V gene TRBV2 combines with J gene TRBJ1-1, with D unclear. The CDR3 is made up of 14 amino acids. Trimming took off 10 bases at V and 1 base at J, with 16 bases between the two ends. CDR1 is SNHLY and CDR2 is FYNNEI in the germline V gene. The CDR3 spells CATNLWAGNTEAFF. The DNA of the CDR3 is TGTGCCACCAACCTTTGGGCGGGGAACACTGAAGCTTTCTTT. Based on the CDR3 plus reference TRBV2 and TRBJ1-1, the full variable domain is EPEVTQTPSHQVTQMGQEVILRCVPISNHLYFYWYRQILGQKVEFLVSFYNNEISEKSEIFDDQFSVERPDGSNFTLKIRSTKLEDSAMYFCATNLWAGNTEAFFGQGTRLTVV.

In DNA, the CDR3 is TGTGCCAGCAGTCCCCAGGGTACTGGGGCCAACGTCCTGACTTTC. Amino acids: CASSPQGTGANVLTF. The V gene is TRBV25-1, the J gene TRBJ2-6; D is perhaps TRBD1 (5 bases). CDR3 length equals 15 residues. Trimming took 5 bases from V and 2 from J, leaving 10 bases between them. Germline values: CDR1 MGHDK, CDR2 SYGVNS.

The chain joins TRBV7-3 to TRBJ2-1, with unresolved D. CDR3 length: 13 amino acids. V was clipped by 5 bases and J by 8 bases, with 13 bases between them. Per germline, CDR1 SGHTA and CDR2 FQGTGA. CDR3 sequence (DNA): TGTGCCAGCAGCCCCCCTCTAGTCGATGAGCAGTTCTTC. This translates into CASSPPLVDEQFF.

The gene calls are TRBV7-8 and TRBJ2-5; 10 bases map to TRBD1. From germline, CDR1 is SGHVS and CDR2 FQNEAQ. This CDR3 is 15 amino acids long. J lost 5 bases, V lost 5 bases, and 8 bases had no gene match. The CDR3: CASSGDRGLRETQYF. DNA of the CDR3: TGTGCCAGCAGCGGCGACAGGGGGCTTAGGGAGACCCAGTACTTC. The full variable domain, completed using reference TRBV7-8 and TRBJ2-5, is GAGVSQSPRYKVAKRGQDVALRCDPISGHVSLFWYQQALGQGPEFLTYFQNEAQLDKSGLPSDRFFAERPEGSVSTLKIQRTQQEDSAVYLCASSGDRGLRETQYFGPGTRLLVL.

This CDR3 is CASSPRDRVREQYF. CDR3 in DNA: TGTGCCAGTTCCCCCCGGGACAGGGTGCGCGAGCAGTACTTC. This rearrangement joins TRBV2 to TRBJ2-7, with 9 bases lining up with TRBD1. This CDR3 is built from 14 residues. CDR1 is SNHLY and CDR2 is FYNNEI in the germline V gene. V shed 9 bases, J shed 6 bases, and the junction held 12 bases outside the gene matches.

The sample holds one count of this clone. This chain connects TRBV27 to TRBJ1-2; 7 bases fit TRBD1. Germline V gene data show CDR1 as MNHEY and CDR2 as SMNVEV (reference sequence). This CDR3 has 13 residues. V shed 8 bases and J 1 base; nucleotides not matched to a gene: 4. DNA for the CDR3: TGTGCCAGCCGACAGGGCTTTAACTATGGCTACACCTTC. Its protein is CASRQGFNYGYTF.

The chain combines TRBV6-5 with TRBJ2-3; the match to TRBD1 covers 11 bases. V shed 9 bases and J 3 bases; nucleotides not matched to a gene: 8. CDR3 length equals 15 residues. The germline gives CDR1 MNHEY, CDR2 SVGAGI. CDR3 in DNA: TGTGCCAGTAAAACCGGGACAGGGGGAACAGATACGCAGTATTTT. It codes for CASKTGTGGTDTQYF.